A single sample is the source of the 20 T cell receptor beta chains below, sequenced in a study of blood T cell repertoires in COVID-19. Assay used: immunoSEQ multiplex PCR; TCRdb lists only in-frame clones, some missing. The sample contains just over 150,000 clones, roughly 91% of which appear only once. Sequences were obtained from peripheral blood. The source is a woman between 45 and 60 years old with acute or convalescent COVID-19.

The chain joins TRBV6-5 to TRBJ1-1, with D possibly matching TRBD1 (5 bases). The CDR3 runs to 13 residues. The germline V gene encodes CDR1 MNHEY and CDR2 SVGAGI. The ends were cut back, 6 bases at V and 1 base at J, with 9 bases in the middle. CDR3 sequence: CASRETANTEAFF. CDR3 sequence (DNA): TGTGCCAGCAGGGAGACAGCGAACACTGAAGCTTTCTTT.

The chain couples TRBV27 to TRBJ2-7; TRBD1 matches at 7 bases. Trimming removed 5 bases from V and 4 bases from J; junction bases left unmatched: 8. The CDR3 contains 14 residues. CDR1 MNHEY and CDR2 SMNVEV come from the germline V gene (reference sequence). CDR3 sequence: CASSPWTGPYEQYF. The CDR3 DNA is TGTGCCAGCAGTCCGTGGACAGGCCCTTACGAGCAGTACTTC.

The chain joins TRBV7-9 to TRBJ2-5; 8 nucleotides agree with TRBD1. The length of the CDR3 is 14 residues. CDR1 and CDR2 from the germline V gene are SEHNR and FQNEAQ (reference sequence). V lost 4 bases to trimming and J lost 4 bases; unmatched junction nucleotides: 5. CDR3 DNA: TGTGCCAGCAGCTCCACAGGGGGAGCAGAGACCCAGTACTTC. This gives the protein CASSSTGGAETQYF.

This sequence joins TRBV5-6 and TRBJ1-5; no clear D gene. With 0 bases removed from V and 6 bases from J, the gap between germline ends came to 16 bases. CDR3 length equals 16 residues. Germline lookup yields CDR1 SGHDT and CDR2 YYEEEE. In DNA form, the CDR3 reads TGTGCCAGCAGCTTGGGTGGACCCACCGGAGGTCAGCCCCAGCATTTT. Amino acid sequence: CASSLGGPTGGQPQHF. The full variable domain, completed using reference TRBV5-6 and TRBJ1-5, is DAGVTQSPTHLIKTRGQQVTLRCSPKSGHDTVSWYQQALGQGPQFIFQYYEEEERQRGNFPDRFSGHQFPNYSSELNVNALLLGDSALYLCASSLGGPTGGQPQHFGDGTRLSIL.

The chain employs TRBV29-1 and TRBJ1-1; perhaps TRBD1 as D (5 bases). The CDR3 is made up of 14 amino acids. The V gene lost 4 bases and the J gene lost 0 bases, with 12 bases spanning the gap. Per germline, CDR1 SQVTM and CDR2 ANQGSEA. For the CDR3, the DNA is TGCAGCGTTGTGGGGACTCTAATGAACACTGAAGCTTTCTTT. It translates to CSVVGTLMNTEAFF.

This chain links TRBV3-1 (or the pseudogene TRBV3-2) with TRBJ1-1; 8 bases agree with TRBD1. V shed 4 bases and J 11 bases; nucleotides not matched to a gene: 6. From germline, CDR1 is LGHDT and CDR2 YNNKEL (reference sequence). The CDR3 consists of 12 residues. The CDR3 nucleotides read TGTGCCAGCAGCCTTGGACAGGGCAAGGCTTTCTTT. Its protein is CASSLGQGKAFF.

The chain uses TRBV7-2 and TRBJ1-1; D remains ambiguous. Germline V gives CDR1 SGHTA, CDR2 FQGNSA. CDR3 size: 14 residues. Trimming pared 2 bases from V and 3 bases from J, leaving 10 bases between. DNA of the CDR3: TGTGCCAGCAGCTTAAAACCCGGGTACACTGAAGCTTTCTTT. Translated, it gives CASSLKPGYTEAFF.

J is TRBJ2-1 and V is TRBV10-2; 11 bases fit TRBD2. The CDR3 extends over 17 amino acids. Germline assignment: CDR1 WSHSY and CDR2 SAAADI. V shed 2 bases, J shed 9 bases, and the junction held 12 bases outside the gene matches. The CDR3 loop reads CASSEPVTSGSTGEQFF. DNA of the CDR3: TGCGCCAGCAGTGAGCCTGTTACTAGCGGGAGTACCGGTGAGCAGTTCTTC.

The rearrangement joins TRBV9 to TRBJ2-7; 8 bases are a match to TRBD2. The CDR3 has 15 amino acids. CDR1 and CDR2 from the germline V gene are SGDLS and YYNGEE. The trim removed 0 bases at V and 4 bases at J, leaving 6 bases unmatched. The CDR3 protein is CASSVGSSGLYEQYF. In DNA form, the CDR3 reads TGTGCCAGCAGCGTAGGCTCTAGCGGGCTTTACGAGCAGTACTTC.

The V gene is TRBV28, the J gene TRBJ1-4; 7 bases map to TRBD1. Germline CDR1 MDHEN, CDR2 SYDVKM. J was trimmed by 8 bases and V by 4 bases; bases with no gene match: 7. This CDR3 is 14 amino acids long. In nucleotides, the CDR3 is TGTGCCAGCAGTTCAGGGACAGCCGGAGAAAAACTGTTTTTT. Protein: CASSSGTAGEKLFF.

This chain joins TRBV7-3 and TRBJ2-5, with 8 bases aligning to TRBD2. The CDR3 contains 14 residues. J was trimmed by 9 bases and V by 5 bases; bases with no gene match: 11. Germline assignment: CDR1 SGHTA and CDR2 FQGTGA. The DNA for the CDR3 is TGTGCCAGCAGCCCCGTCGGGGGGGCAGCGGCCCAGTACTTC. Translation gives CASSPVGGAAAQYF.

The J gene is TRBJ2-3, the V gene TRBV30; 7 nucleotides align to TRBD1. The ends lost 8 bases at V and 3 bases at J; junction bases unmatched: 11. The CDR3 is made up of 14 amino acids. CDR1 is GTSNPN and CDR2 is SVGIG in the germline V gene (reference sequence). CDR3 bases: TGTGCCGCCAAGACAGGGATCGGAACAGATACGCAGTATTTT. Residues: CAAKTGIGTDTQYF. Based on the CDR3 plus reference TRBV30 and TRBJ2-3, the full variable domain is SQTIHQWPATLVQPVGSPLSLECTVEGTSNPNLYWYRQAAGRGLQLLFYSVGIGQISSEVPQNLSASRPQDRQFILSSKKLLLSDSGFYLCAAKTGIGTDTQYFGPGTRLTVL.

The table lists this clone with a count of one. The chain recombines TRBV5-4 with TRBJ2-3, with TRBD1 matching over 10 bases. The CDR3 is made up of 15 amino acids. In germline, CDR1 is SGHNT, CDR2 YYREEE (reference sequence). V dropped 5 bases and J dropped 1; count of bases not matched to a gene: 4. CDR3: CASREGTGGTDTQYF. The CDR3 DNA reads as TGTGCCAGCAGGGAGGGGACAGGGGGCACAGATACGCAGTATTTT.

This chain connects TRBV7-9 to TRBJ1-2; 7 bases map to TRBD1. The V segment lost 5 bases and the J segment 8 bases; nucleotides outside the gene matches: 11. There are 14 residues in the CDR3. CDR1 and CDR2 (germline): SEHNR, FQNEAQ (reference sequence). DNA of the CDR3: TGTGCCAGCAGCACGGAGACAGGGACTTCGGGCTACACCTTC. Translation gives CASSTETGTSGYTF.

The CDR3 nucleotides are TGTGCCAGCAGTGAAAGTAGGGCTAGCGGGGTACTCTACGAGCAGTACTTC. This codes for CASSESRASGVLYEQYF. This chain connects TRBV2 to TRBJ2-7; TRBD2 matches at 9 bases. The CDR3 loop spans 17 amino acids. The trim removed 2 bases at V and 3 bases at J, leaving 11 bases unmatched. Germline V gene data show CDR1 as SNHLY and CDR2 as FYNNEI.

The chain uses TRBV2 and TRBJ1-4, with TRBD1 matching 10 bases. Germline-derived CDR1 and CDR2 are SNHLY and FYNNEI. The V segment lost 5 bases and the J segment 2 bases; nucleotides outside the gene matches: 5. This CDR3 is built from 16 residues. The CDR3 coding sequence is TGTGCCAGCAGTTATGGGACAGGGGCGACTAATGAAAAACTGTTTTTT. This sequence encodes CASSYGTGATNEKLFF.

V is TRBV9 and J is TRBJ1-2; TRBD1 aligns across 9 bases. Germline CDR1 reads SGDLS; CDR2 reads YYNGEE. The J segment lost 4 bases and the V segment lost 4 bases, leaving 8 bases of the junction unmatched. This CDR3 has 15 residues. The CDR3 protein is CASSLYGQGTYGYTF. CDR3 coding DNA: TGTGCCAGCAGCTTATATGGACAGGGGACCTATGGCTACACCTTC.

J is TRBJ1-6 and V is TRBV28, with a possible D match to TRBD1 (5 bases). Germline values: CDR1 MDHEN, CDR2 SYDVKM. The CDR3 spans 15 residues. Trimming stripped 1 base from V and 8 bases from J, with 12 bases between. The CDR3, as DNA: TGTGCCAGCAGTTTATTGGGGGAGGGAGATTCACCCCTCCACTTT. Its translation: CASSLLGEGDSPLHF.

V gene TRBV15 combines with J gene TRBJ1-4; 9 positions agree with TRBD1. With 2 bases clipped from V and 7 bases from J, the junction kept 5 bases outside the gene matches. Germline CDR1 reads LNHNV; CDR2 reads YYDKDF (reference sequence). The CDR3 runs to 15 residues. The DNA for the CDR3 is TGTGCCACCAGCAGACCGGGACAGGGCCGTGAAAAACTGTTTTTT. Translating it yields CATSRPGQGREKLFF.

The count of this clone is one. The V and J genes are TRBV4-1 and TRBJ2-7; 7 bases map to TRBD1. The length of the CDR3 is 18 residues. The ends lost 0 bases at V and 0 bases at J; junction bases unmatched: 11. Germline V gives CDR1 MGHRA, CDR2 YSYEKL. The CDR3 DNA follows: TGCGCCAGCAGCCAAGAACCTTATTGGGACAGCAGCTCCTACGAGCAGTACTTC. This gives the protein CASSQEPYWDSSSYEQYF.